This TCR beta chain was retrieved from a study of T-cell memory formation after mild COVID-19. Study-level background: The TCR clusters were mostly specific to one donor. Findings of the study overall: CD4/CD8 balance characterized clones contracting day 15 to 85, and CD4+ skew characterized later expanders. Pre-infection memory already had some responding clones, implying cross-reactive memory joined.

The ends were cut back, 7 bases at V and 6 bases at J, with 21 bases in the middle. The CDR3 has 15 amino acids. Germline V gene lookup returns CDR1 SGHRS and CDR2 YFSETQ. From the 5' RACE reads, TCRdb called clonotypes with MiXCR, one entry per CDR3 protein. The sample yields 250,000 to 400,000 distinct CDR3 sequences, approximately 15% seen once. The table lists this clonotype with a few counts. Antigen specificity is unknown. The gene calls are TRBV5-1 and TRBJ2-3; D may be TRBD1 (6 bases). The receptor's source is a man aged 18 to 29 who had mild COVID-19 (a few samples of this study predate the infection). Cell type and time point are not known. Sample: PBMCs or a T cell subset sorted from them (not recorded which). The CDR3 loop reads CASGSGNSQGDTQYF. In DNA, the CDR3 is TGCGCCAGCGGGAGCGGCAACAGCCAGGGGGATACGCAGTATTTT.